Listed here are 25 T cell receptor beta chains from one sample, sequenced in a study of T-cell memory formation after mild COVID-19 (dated by TCRdb to the early 2020s). Library generation was performed with 5' RACE. The sample was run on an Illumina NovaSeq 6000. The public reads were reprocessed in TCRdb via fastp at Q25 and MiXCR, keeping in-frame beta chains. One record per CDR3 amino acid sequence lists the most common genes and DNA. The sample profile shows about 430,000 distinct CDR3 sequences; less than 25% of them were found once. The ten largest clonotypes hold roughly 8.7% of the sample. Sequencing was performed on PBMCs or a T cell subset sorted from them (not recorded which). Receptor source: an adult woman who had mild COVID-19 (a few samples of this study predate the infection). The sample titles of this study are shuffled in the database, so cell type and time point are left out; the donor was told from shared clones.

The CDR3 DNA reads TGTGCCAGCAGTTGGGCGCCTGGGGCCAACGTCCTGACTTTC. Translating it yields CASSWAPGANVLTF. The chain joins TRBV12-3 or TRBV12-4 to TRBJ2-6; D call uncertain. The CDR3 runs 14 residues. Trimming shortened V by 4 bases and J by 2 bases, and 6 bases separated the two germline ends.

This clonotype has more than one count but fewer than ten. The chain couples TRBV28 to TRBJ1-4; no reliable D call. CDR3 size: 13 residues. The V and J ends lost 6 bases and 2 bases respectively, with 7 bases between them. Germline loops: CDR1 MDHEN, CDR2 SYDVKM. Written as DNA, the CDR3 is TGTGCCAGCAGAGAATCTACTAATGAAAAACTGTTTTTT. This codes for CASRESTNEKLFF.

V and J are TRBV5-1 and TRBJ2-3, with a weak D call TRBD2 (6 bases). Deletions cut 3 bases from V and 3 bases from J, with 14 bases between. The CDR3 spans 15 residues. Germline lookup yields CDR1 SGHRS and CDR2 YFSETQ. CDR3 sequence: CASSSGGGRTDTQYF. CDR3 sequence (DNA): TGCGCCAGCAGCTCTGGGGGAGGTCGGACAGATACGCAGTATTTT. The entire variable domain, with the rest obtained from reference TRBV5-1 and TRBJ2-3, is as follows: KAGVTQTPRYLIKTRGQQVTLSCSPISGHRSVSWYQQTPGQGLQFLFEYFSETQRNKGNFPGRFSGRQFSNSRSEMNVSTLELGDSALYLCASSSGGGRTDTQYFGPGTRLTVL.

This clonotype was observed a handful of times. The rearrangement links TRBV5-1 to TRBJ2-3; 8 bases match TRBD1. Germline trimming cut 4 bases from V and 3 bases from J; bases unmatched to any gene: 4. The germline gives CDR1 SGHRS, CDR2 YFSETQ. The CDR3 runs to 14 residues. CDR3 DNA: TGCGCCAGCAGCGAGGACAGGGCTACAGATACGCAGTATTTT. Its protein product is CASSEDRATDTQYF.

This clonotype was found a few times. The rearrangement joins TRBV5-4 to TRBJ1-4; 7 bases are a match to TRBD1. The CDR3 extends over 14 amino acids. Unmatched junction bases numbered 7, after V lost 4 bases and J lost 7 bases. Looked up from germline, CDR1 is SGHNT and CDR2 is YYREEE (reference sequence). The CDR3 coding sequence is TGTGCCAGCAGCATCAGGGGGTACGGTGAAAAACTGTTTTTT. Translating it yields CASSIRGYGEKLFF. The whole variable domain, filled in from reference TRBV5-4 and TRBJ1-4, reads ETGVTQSPTHLIKTRGQQVTLRCSSQSGHNTVSWYQQALGQGPQFIFQYYREEENGRGNFPPRFSGLQFPNYSSELNVNALELDDSALYLCASSIRGYGEKLFFGSGTQLSVL.

The chain employs TRBV5-1 and TRBJ2-1; D could derive from TRBD1 or TRBD2 (6 bases each). The CDR3 is 12 amino acids. Trimming pared 7 bases from V and 7 bases from J, leaving 12 bases between. Per germline, CDR1 SGHRS and CDR2 YFSETQ. The CDR3 coding sequence is TGCGCCAGCCAGACTAGGGGGAATGAGCAGTTCTTC. Its protein product is CASQTRGNEQFF. Drawing the rest from reference TRBV5-1 and TRBJ2-1, the complete variable domain is KAGVTQTPRYLIKTRGQQVTLSCSPISGHRSVSWYQQTPGQGLQFLFEYFSETQRNKGNFPGRFSGRQFSNSRSEMNVSTLELGDSALYLCASQTRGNEQFFGPGTRLTVL.

This clonotype was counted a few times. The chain uses TRBV3-1 and TRBJ2-5; the match to TRBD2 covers 11 bases. Germline CDR1 and CDR2: LGHDT and YNNKEL (reference sequence). The junction had 3 bases not matched to a gene; V was cut back by 3 bases and J by 6 bases. The CDR3 contains 14 residues. CDR3 sequence (DNA): TGTGCCAGCAGCCACGGACTAGCGGGCCAGACCCAGTACTTC. It is translated as CASSHGLAGQTQYF.

This chain links TRBV12-3 or TRBV12-4 with TRBJ2-7; D perhaps matches TRBD1 (5 bases). V lost 2 bases and J 6 bases, leaving 20 bases between the germline ends. There are 16 residues in the CDR3. This CDR3 is CASSLLAAGYIGEQYF. In nucleotides, the CDR3 is TGTGCCAGCAGTTTACTTGCCGCAGGGTACATCGGCGAGCAGTACTTC.

There are a few counts of this clonotype. V is TRBV7-2 and J is TRBJ2-7; D is ambiguous. The V gene's germline CDR1 is SGHTA and CDR2 FQGNSA. The CDR3 contains 15 residues. Between the trimmed V and J ends, which lost 1 base and 0 bases, there was a span of 10 bases. This chain's CDR3 is CASSLVSTSSYEQYF. In nucleotides, the CDR3 is TGTGCCAGCAGCTTAGTGTCGACCAGCTCCTACGAGCAGTACTTC.

The V gene is TRBV29-1, the J gene TRBJ1-5, with 7 bases fitting TRBD1. This CDR3 is 13 amino acids long. Unmatched junction bases numbered 7, after V lost 6 bases and J lost 5 bases. The V gene's germline CDR1 is SQVTM and CDR2 ANQGSEA. As DNA, the CDR3 is TGCAGCGTATCTCCGGGACAGTATCAGCCCCAGCATTTT. It translates to CSVSPGQYQPQHF. Full variable domain (remainder filled in from reference TRBV29-1 and TRBJ1-5): SAVISQKPSRDICQRGTSLTIQCQVDSQVTMMFWYRQQPGQSLTLIATANQGSEATYESGFVIDKFPISRPNLTFSTLTVSNMSPEDSSIYLCSVSPGQYQPQHFGDGTRLSIL.

This clonotype was counted a few times. The chain employs TRBV4-2 and TRBJ1-1; possible D gene TRBD1, 5 bases. The CDR3 is made up of 16 amino acids. CDR1 LGHNA and CDR2 YNFKEQ come from the germline V gene. V lost 0 bases and J 4 bases, leaving 15 bases between the germline ends. CDR3 sequence (DNA): TGTGCCAGCAGCCAAGATCTCTGGGGCGCTGGCACTGAAGCTTTCTTT. Translation gives CASSQDLWGAGTEAFF.

This chain joins TRBV6-1 and TRBJ1-5; 9 nucleotides match TRBD1. The CDR3 is 13 amino acids. V lost 6 bases, J lost 7 bases, and 4 bases stayed unmatched. Per the germline V gene, CDR1 is MNHNS and CDR2 is SASEGT. CDR3 protein: CASRLTGGQPQHF. The CDR3 DNA sequence: TGTGCCAGCAGATTAACAGGGGGCCAGCCCCAGCATTTT.

The gene calls are TRBV19 and TRBJ1-1, with D perhaps matching TRBD1 (5 bases). V lost 3 bases and J 10 bases, leaving 12 bases between the germline ends. This CDR3 has 12 amino acids. Germline V lookup: CDR1 LNHDA, CDR2 SQIVND (reference sequence). Here the CDR3 reads CASSILQGRAFF. CDR3 nucleotides: TGTGCCAGTAGTATTCTGCAGGGCAGAGCTTTCTTT. Supplemented by reference TRBV19 and TRBJ1-1, the full variable domain reads DGGITQSPKYLFRKEGQNVTLSCEQNLNHDAMYWYRQDPGQGLRLIYYSQIVNDFQKGDIAEGYSVSREKKESFPLTVTSAQKNPTAFYLCASSILQGRAFFGQGTRLTVV.

This clonotype has only a few counts. The gene calls are TRBV4-1 and TRBJ1-1; no clear D gene. Germline assignment: CDR1 MGHRA and CDR2 YSYEKL. This CDR3 is 15 amino acids long. V was trimmed by 4 bases and J by 1 base, leaving 13 bases between them. CDR3 bases: TGCGCCAGCAGCCCACCTTGGTTAGGGAACACTGAAGCTTTCTTT. Protein: CASSPPWLGNTEAFF.

This clonotype was seen ten or more times. This chain uses TRBV2 with TRBJ2-4; 9 bases match TRBD1. Germline V gene data show CDR1 as SNHLY and CDR2 as FYNNEI. The CDR3 is 15 amino acids. Losses at the gene ends were 7 bases for V and 2 bases for J; bases not matched to a gene: 6. The CDR3 DNA is TGTGCCAGCATCTTACAGGGGGCGTCCAAAAACATTCAGTACTTC. Its protein is CASILQGASKNIQYF.

The chain carries TRBV5-6 and TRBJ1-2; 10 bases are shared with TRBD1. With 5 bases clipped from V and 4 bases from J, the junction kept 11 bases outside the gene matches. There are 16 residues in the CDR3. Looked up from germline, CDR1 is SGHDT and CDR2 is YYEEEE. The CDR3 DNA reads TGTGCCAGCAGACCAGACAGGGGGCGGTCAGGCTATGGCTACACCTTC. This codes for CASRPDRGRSGYGYTF.

The chain joins TRBV20-1 to TRBJ2-7; 10 nucleotides agree with TRBD2. V lost 2 bases and J lost 0; bases outside the gene matches: 10. Germline V gene sequence: CDR1 DFQATT, CDR2 SNEGSKA (reference sequence). This CDR3 is 17 amino acids long. The CDR3 DNA sequence: TGCAGTGCTAGAAGGTCTAGCGGGGGCCTTCTCTCCTACGAGCAGTACTTC. The encoded protein is CSARRSSGGLLSYEQYF.

This clonotype was observed a handful of times. J is TRBJ1-4 and V is TRBV7-9; D uncertain. There are 15 residues in the CDR3. Trimming took 4 bases from V and 12 from J, leaving 21 bases between them. Germline lookup yields CDR1 SEHNR and CDR2 FQNEAQ (reference sequence). The CDR3 region has the DNA TGTGCCAGCAGCTCCGGTGGTGGGCTTCATAAGGAACTGTTTTTT. Translating gives CASSSGGGLHKELFF.

The V and J genes are TRBV5-4 and TRBJ2-1; D gene ambiguous. This CDR3 region has 12 residues. Trimming left V 1 base short and J 12 bases short, with 11 bases between. Per germline, CDR1 SGHNT and CDR2 YYREEE (reference sequence). The DNA of the CDR3 is TGTGCCAGCAGCTTGATTAGGGCCGTGCAGTTCTTC. Translating gives CASSLIRAVQFF.

There are a few counts of this clonotype. This chain connects TRBV7-3 to TRBJ2-3, with 10 bases identical to TRBD2. The J segment lost 0 bases and the V segment lost 4 bases, leaving 4 bases of the junction unmatched. The V gene's germline CDR1 is SGHTA and CDR2 FQGTGA. The CDR3 runs to 16 residues. Written as DNA, the CDR3 is TGTGCCAGCAGCTCTCCAGCGGGGGGGAGCACAGATACGCAGTATTTT. It translates to CASSSPAGGSTDTQYF.

This clonotype has just a few counts. The V gene is TRBV11-2, the J gene TRBJ2-2; D possibly uses TRBD1 or TRBD2 (5 bases each). The CDR3 has 16 residues. CDR1 is SGHAT, CDR2 FQNNGV, per germline. V was trimmed by 6 bases and J by 5 bases, leaving 19 bases between them. The CDR3 sequence is CASRFYGQTGTGELFF. In DNA, the CDR3 is TGTGCCAGCAGATTTTACGGACAAACGGGGACCGGGGAGCTGTTTTTT.

This rearrangement joins TRBV7-9 to TRBJ2-7; 10 bases match TRBD1. Germline CDR1 and CDR2: SEHNR and FQNEAQ (reference sequence). J gave up 7 bases and V 4 bases, and 7 bases lay outside the gene matches. The CDR3 spans 14 residues. CDR3 amino acids: CASSSDRGLGEQYF. The DNA of the CDR3 is TGTGCCAGCAGCTCCGACAGGGGGCTGGGGGAGCAGTACTTC.

The rearrangement uses TRBV9 and TRBJ2-1, with a tentative D call TRBD1 (5 bases). V was cut by 5 bases and J by 7 bases, with 19 bases left in between. Germline-derived CDR1 and CDR2 are SGDLS and YYNGEE. CDR3 size: 15 residues. CDR3 protein: CASSFSQGIENEQFF. CDR3 DNA: TGTGCCAGCAGTTTTAGTCAGGGAATCGAAAATGAGCAGTTCTTC.

This clonotype was counted only a few times. The V and J genes are TRBV12-3 or TRBV12-4 and TRBJ1-1; D possibly corresponds to TRBD1 (6 bases). The CDR3 is made up of 13 amino acids. Deletions cut 5 bases from V and 6 bases from J, with 13 bases between. CDR3 DNA: TGTGCCAGCAGTGCACAGGGACTCTCTGAAGCTTTCTTT. This encodes CASSAQGLSEAFF.

This clonotype has only a few counts. The genes are TRBV7-2 and TRBJ2-7; 7 positions match TRBD2. This CDR3 is built from 15 residues. Germline CDR1 and CDR2: SGHTA and FQGNSA. With 5 bases clipped from V and 1 base from J, the junction kept 8 bases outside the gene matches. In nucleotides, the CDR3 is TGTGCCAGCAGCACACGGGGGGAGGCGTCCTACGAGCAGTACTTC. Translating gives CASSTRGEASYEQYF.